These 20 T cell receptor beta chains originate from one sample sequenced in a study of blood T cell repertoires in COVID-19. TCRdb's copy holds only in-frame clones and misses some; the assay was immunoSEQ multiplex PCR. The sample contains roughly 150,000 clones, more than 80% of which appear only once. Source material: peripheral blood. The receptors come from a woman aged 40 to 50 with acute or convalescent COVID-19.

The gene calls are TRBV2 and TRBJ2-7; possible D gene TRBD1, 5 bases. The ends were cut back, 8 bases at V and 3 bases at J, with 8 bases in the middle. The CDR3 length is 11 residues. In germline, CDR1 is SNHLY, CDR2 FYNNEI. CDR3 protein: CASDSFYEQYF. The CDR3 DNA follows: TGTGCCAGCGACAGTTTCTACGAGCAGTACTTC.

The chain couples TRBV10-3 to TRBJ1-1, with a tentative D call TRBD1 (6 bases). The CDR3 totals 15 residues. V lost 6 bases to trimming and J lost 1 base, with 15 bases between them. Germline V gene sequence: CDR1 ENHRY, CDR2 SYGVKD. The CDR3 DNA is TGTGCCATCAGGCCCCGGCTACAGGGGAACACTGAAGCTTTCTTT. This encodes CAIRPRLQGNTEAFF.

Here the CDR3 DNA reads TGTGCCACCAGTGATCCCGGGACAGGGAAAGAGACCCAGTACTTC. This sequence encodes CATSDPGTGKETQYF. The chain employs TRBV24-1 and TRBJ2-5, with 9 bases fitting TRBD1. Trimming took 3 bases from V and 3 from J; bases not matched to a gene: 4. Germline CDR1 and CDR2: KGHDR and SFDVKD. The CDR3 spans 15 residues.

V is TRBV2 and J is TRBJ2-3; 11 bases are shared with TRBD2. CDR3 length: 20 residues. The germline V gene has CDR1 SNHLY and CDR2 FYNNEI. Trimming removed 0 bases from V and 1 base from J; junction bases left unmatched: 12. The CDR3 reads CASSEAKGTSGLTRTDTQYF. In nucleotides, the CDR3 is TGTGCCAGCAGTGAAGCCAAGGGGACTAGCGGCCTTACTCGCACAGATACGCAGTATTTT.

The CDR3 is CASRSVIGGLYSNQPQHF. CDR3 coding DNA: TGTGCCAGCCGTTCTGTTATTGGGGGGTTATATAGCAATCAGCCCCAGCATTTT. The chain combines TRBV27 with TRBJ1-5; TRBD1 might be the D (5 bases). This CDR3 contains 18 residues. Germline V gene sequence: CDR1 MNHEY, CDR2 SMNVEV (reference sequence). V was pared by 8 bases and J by 0 bases, with 23 bases between.

The rearrangement links TRBV6-5 to TRBJ1-6; maybe TRBD1 (5 bases). With 3 bases removed from V and 8 bases from J, the gap between germline ends came to 8 bases. The CDR3 extends over 13 amino acids. CDR1 and CDR2 (germline): MNHEY, SVGAGI. The CDR3 DNA reads as TGTGCCAGCAGTTATCGGGGGGATTCACCCCTCCACTTT. Translated: CASSYRGDSPLHF.

This clone was recorded once. The rearrangement links TRBV5-6 to TRBJ2-4, with D perhaps matching TRBD1 (5 bases). The germline V and J ends were trimmed by 2 bases and 3 bases, with 15 bases remaining between them. Germline CDR1 reads SGHDT; CDR2 reads YYEEEE. The CDR3 totals 16 residues. CDR3 bases: TGTGCCAGCAGCTTTTTGGGGCCGCTGGGCAAAAACATTCAGTACTTC. Protein product: CASSFLGPLGKNIQYF.

The chain has TRBV2 and TRBJ2-2; TRBD2 matches 9 bases. V lost 7 bases and J lost 5; bases outside the gene matches: 5. Germline assignment: CDR1 SNHLY and CDR2 FYNNEI. This CDR3 has 14 amino acids. The CDR3 reads CASIAGGTTGELFF. The CDR3 DNA reads TGTGCCAGCATCGCGGGAGGGACGACCGGGGAGCTGTTTTTT.

A single count supports this clone. The chain couples TRBV28 to TRBJ1-5, with no clear D. Trimming shortened V by 8 bases and J by 1 base, and 18 bases separated the two germline ends. Germline loops: CDR1 MDHEN, CDR2 SYDVKM. CDR3 size: 16 residues. CDR3 bases: TGTGCCAGCCAGACCCGACGAGGGAAAAGCAATCAGCCCCAGCATTTT. Amino acid sequence: CASQTRRGKSNQPQHF. The entire variable domain, with the rest obtained from reference TRBV28 and TRBJ1-5, is as follows: DVKVTQSSRYLVKRTGEKVFLECVQDMDHENMFWYRQDPGLGLRLIYFSYDVKMKEKGDIPEGYSVSREKKERFSLILESASTNQTSMYLCASQTRRGKSNQPQHFGDGTRLSIL.

This clone was picked up a small number of times. The chain is built from TRBV27 and TRBJ1-5; no reliable D call. CDR3 length equals 14 residues. Germline V gene sequence: CDR1 MNHEY, CDR2 SMNVEV (reference sequence). V was shortened by 7 bases and J by 0 bases, with 10 bases between the two germline ends. DNA of the CDR3: TGTGCCAGCAACACGGGTGGTAGCAATCAGCCCCAGCATTTT. Protein sequence: CASNTGGSNQPQHF.

This clone has just one count. The CDR3 reads CASSQVSGQAFGQYF. In DNA form, the CDR3 reads TGCGCCAGCAGCCAAGTATCGGGACAGGCCTTCGGGCAGTACTTC. The chain carries TRBV4-1 and TRBJ2-7, with 8 bases aligning to TRBD1. Looked up from germline, CDR1 is MGHRA and CDR2 is YSYEKL. After removal of 1 base from V and 9 bases from J, the junction contained 11 bases not matched to a gene. This CDR3 is 15 amino acids long.

The chain links TRBV19 to TRBJ2-2; D not certain. V was clipped by 5 bases and J by 0 bases, with 7 bases between them. This CDR3 has 14 amino acids. Germline CDR1 LNHDA, CDR2 SQIVND (reference sequence). The CDR3: CASSLAANTGELFF. CDR3 sequence (DNA): TGTGCCAGTAGTTTGGCGGCGAACACCGGGGAGCTGTTTTTT.

The chain employs TRBV13 and TRBJ1-1; 7 bases map to TRBD1. Germline assignment: CDR1 PRHDT and CDR2 FYEKMQ (reference sequence). Trimming cost V 0 bases and J 0 bases; bases outside gene matches: 7. The CDR3 contains 17 residues. The CDR3 protein is CASSLGLTGTVNTEAFF. As DNA, the CDR3 is TGTGCCAGCAGCTTAGGCCTTACCGGGACAGTGAACACTGAAGCTTTCTTT.

The rearrangement links TRBV9 to TRBJ1-1; weak D call: TRBD1 (5 bases). The V gene's germline CDR1 is SGDLS and CDR2 YYNGEE. V lost 0 bases, J lost 4 bases, and 13 bases lay in between. CDR3 length equals 15 residues. The CDR3 protein is CASSVDGAAGTEAFF. The CDR3 DNA reads as TGTGCCAGCAGCGTAGATGGGGCAGCGGGCACTGAAGCTTTCTTT.

The V and J genes are TRBV23-1 and TRBJ1-1; D is unresolved. TRBV23-1 is treated as an ORF (open reading frame) with a function not yet certain. Trimming removed 8 bases from V and 1 base from J, with 5 bases in between. The CDR3 totals 11 residues. CDR3 residues: CASYKNTEAFF. CDR3 bases: TGCGCCAGCTACAAGAACACTGAAGCTTTCTTT.

This clone was recorded only once. This chain joins TRBV5-5 and TRBJ2-3, with 11 bases matching TRBD2. The junction had 4 bases not matched to a gene; V was cut back by 1 base and J by 3 bases. CDR1 is SGHKS and CDR2 is YYEKEE in the germline V gene (reference sequence). CDR3 length: 16 amino acids. The CDR3 spells CASSLLPSGGTDTQYF. DNA for the CDR3: TGTGCCAGCAGCTTGCTCCCTAGCGGGGGGACAGATACGCAGTATTTT.

The chain employs TRBV6-5 and TRBJ2-1; D call uncertain. Trimming took off 8 bases at V and 2 bases at J, with 4 bases between the two ends. CDR3 length equals 11 residues. Germline assignment: CDR1 MNHEY and CDR2 SVGAGI. As DNA, the CDR3 is TGTGCCAGCTCCGCCTACAATGAGCAGTTCTTC. Its protein product is CASSAYNEQFF.

V gene TRBV3-1 (or the pseudogene TRBV3-2) combines with J gene TRBJ2-5; D possibly corresponds to TRBD1 (5 bases). V lost 4 bases and J 10 bases, leaving 13 bases between the germline ends. Per germline, CDR1 LGHDT and CDR2 YNNKEL (reference sequence). The CDR3 is made up of 12 amino acids. As DNA, the CDR3 is TGTGCCAGCAGCCTTCAGGGTTTTGTCCAGTACTTC. Protein: CASSLQGFVQYF.

This chain joins TRBV27 and TRBJ1-1, with D maybe TRBD1 (5 bases). Germline-derived CDR1 and CDR2 are MNHEY and SMNVEV (reference sequence). The CDR3 runs 17 residues. The V and J ends lost 6 bases and 0 bases respectively, with 20 bases between them. CDR3 sequence: CASRRRFGRGMNTEAFF. DNA of the CDR3: TGTGCCAGCAGACGCCGGTTTGGGAGGGGCATGAACACTGAAGCTTTCTTT.

The chain links TRBV25-1 to TRBJ2-3; no clear D. Trimming left V 1 base short and J 3 bases short, with 5 bases between. Germline assignment: CDR1 MGHDK and CDR2 SYGVNS. The CDR3 runs 13 residues. The CDR3 protein is CASSEFSTDTQYF. CDR3 nucleotides: TGTGCCAGCAGTGAATTCTCGACAGATACGCAGTATTTT. Full variable domain (remainder filled in from reference TRBV25-1 and TRBJ2-3): EADIYQTPRYLVIGTGKKITLECSQTMGHDKMYWYQQDPGMELHLIHYSYGVNSTEKGDLSSESTVSRIRTEHFPLTLESARPSHTSQYLCASSEFSTDTQYFGPGTRLTVL.